The 27 T cell receptor beta chains reported below all come from one sample, sequenced in a study of cytomegalovirus exposure and HLA in healthy donors. 60 Vbeta and 13 Jbeta primers were used in PCR. Sequencing used immunoSEQ multiplex PCR; TCRdb keeps in-frame clones, though not all of them. This table has about 200,000 clones, roughly four fifths appearing once. Input material: PBMCs. The receptors shown here come from a man under 40 in good health and CMV-seronegative.

The rearrangement links TRBV29-1 to TRBJ2-1; 11 bases agree with TRBD2. Germline CDR1 SQVTM, CDR2 ANQGSEA. V lost 3 bases to trimming and J lost 6 bases; unmatched junction nucleotides: 7. The CDR3 consists of 15 residues. Here the CDR3 reads CSVEATSGRSNEQFF. For the CDR3, the DNA is TGCAGCGTTGAGGCAACTAGCGGGAGAAGCAATGAGCAGTTCTTC.

This clone was seen a single time. The chain employs TRBV7-2 and TRBJ2-5, with 8 bases lining up with TRBD2. The CDR3 totals 15 residues. Germline CDR1 SGHTA, CDR2 FQGNSA. Trimming at V came to 5 bases and at J to 0 bases, leaving 5 bases not matched to a gene. The CDR3 spells CASSLSGSDQETQYF. The CDR3 nucleotides are TGTGCCAGCAGCCTCAGCGGGAGTGACCAAGAGACCCAGTACTTC.

This clone was counted only a few times. The CDR3 sequence: CATHTPRDRLFF. The CDR3 DNA reads TGTGCCACCCACACCCCACGGGACAGACTGTTTTTT. The chain carries TRBV5-3 and TRBJ1-4, with TRBD1 matching 7 bases. TRBV5-3 is marked as an open reading frame, function uncertain. This CDR3 has 12 amino acids. The ends lost 9 bases at V and 13 bases at J; junction bases unmatched: 12.

The V gene is TRBV29-1, the J gene TRBJ2-5, with TRBD2 as a possible D gene (6 bases). Judging by the DNA end, TRBJ2-7 fits better; the J call may be wrong. The V gene's germline CDR1 is SQVTM and CDR2 ANQGSEA. The CDR3 runs to 14 residues. This CDR3 reads CSAILIAEPYEQYF. The DNA for the CDR3 is TGCAGCGCCATACTGATAGCGGAGCCCTACGAGCAGTACTTC.

This clone was detected once. The J gene is TRBJ1-2, the V gene TRBV4-2; 7 positions agree with TRBD1. The ends lost 0 bases at V and 2 bases at J; junction bases unmatched: 15. This CDR3 contains 19 residues. Germline loops: CDR1 LGHNA, CDR2 YNFKEQ. CDR3 amino acids: CASSQELTRTGQPNYGYTF. The CDR3 region has the DNA TGTGCCAGCAGCCAAGAATTGACGCGCACGGGACAGCCCAACTATGGCTACACCTTC.

The gene calls are TRBV5-5 and TRBJ2-5, with 14 bases lining up with TRBD2. The CDR3 sequence is 17 residues long. After removal of 4 bases from V and 6 bases from J, the junction contained 11 bases not matched to a gene. Germline CDR1 SGHKS, CDR2 YYEKEE (reference sequence). In DNA form, the CDR3 reads TGTGCCAGCAGCCAACTGACTAGCGGGAGGGCAATAAAGACCCAGTACTTC. This encodes CASSQLTSGRAIKTQYF.

This sequence joins TRBV28 and TRBJ1-2; D not certain. Looked up from germline, CDR1 is MDHEN and CDR2 is SYDVKM. The CDR3 consists of 13 residues. Between the trimmed V and J ends, which lost 4 bases and 4 bases, there was a span of 10 bases. The CDR3 region is CASSSTETYGYTF. The CDR3 DNA follows: TGTGCCAGCAGTTCCACAGAGACCTATGGCTACACCTTC.

The chain recombines TRBV15 with TRBJ1-5; 9 positions match TRBD1. This CDR3 spans 16 amino acids. Germline lookup yields CDR1 LNHNV and CDR2 YYDKDF (reference sequence). Germline trimming cut 5 bases from V and 5 bases from J; bases unmatched to any gene: 10. The CDR3 sequence is CATSATGGSPYQPQHF. CDR3 DNA: TGTGCCACCAGCGCCACAGGGGGCTCTCCCTATCAGCCCCAGCATTTT.

The chain is built from TRBV7-2 and TRBJ1-3; 8 nucleotides align to TRBD1. This CDR3 region has 15 residues. CDR1 and CDR2 from the germline V gene are SGHTA and FQGNSA. V lost 5 bases, J lost 2 bases, and 5 bases stayed unmatched. CDR3 in amino acids: CASSADRGTGNTIYF. For the CDR3, the DNA is TGTGCCAGCAGCGCCGACAGGGGAACTGGAAACACCATATATTTT. Full variable domain (remainder filled in from reference TRBV7-2 and TRBJ1-3): GAGVSQSPSNKVTEKGKDVELRCDPISGHTALYWYRQSLGQGLEFLIYFQGNSAPDKSGLPSDRFSAERTGGSVSTLTIQRTQQEDSAVYLCASSADRGTGNTIYFGEGSWLTVV.

A single count supports this clone. The chain employs TRBV7-2 and TRBJ2-1, with D perhaps matching TRBD2 (5 bases). Per the germline V gene, CDR1 is SGHTA and CDR2 is FQGNSA. V was pared by 3 bases and J by 9 bases, with 6 bases between. This CDR3 has 11 residues. The CDR3 nucleotides are TGTGCCAGCAGCTTGGGAGTTGAGCAGTTCTTC. Amino acid sequence: CASSLGVEQFF. The complete variable domain, with remaining parts taken from reference TRBV7-2 and TRBJ2-1, reads GAGVSQSPSNKVTEKGKDVELRCDPISGHTALYWYRQSLGQGLEFLIYFQGNSAPDKSGLPSDRFSAERTGGSVSTLTIQRTQQEDSAVYLCASSLGVEQFFGPGTRLTVL.

This chain connects TRBV4-1 to TRBJ2-5, with D maybe TRBD1 (7 bases). Germline assignment: CDR1 MGHRA and CDR2 YSYEKL. Deletions cut 0 bases from V and 1 base from J, with 12 bases between. The length of the CDR3 is 16 residues. In nucleotides, the CDR3 is TGCGCCAGCAGCCAAGATCACAGGGGAGGCCAAGAGACCCAGTACTTC. Residues: CASSQDHRGGQETQYF.

In regard to this clone: One junction end disagrees with the germline gene, perhaps due to a read error. This specimen includes other DNA sequences encoding the same CDR3. This chain connects TRBV18 to TRBJ1-5; a weak D match, TRBD1 (6 bases). The germline gives CDR1 KGHSH, CDR2 LQKENI. The CDR3 loop spans 14 amino acids. CDR3 in amino acids: CASSPDRLERPQHF. For the CDR3, the DNA is TGTGCCAGCTCACCAGACAGGCTCGAGCGGCCCCAGCACTTT.

The chain recombines TRBV5-1 with TRBJ2-5; 10 nucleotides agree with TRBD1. The CDR3 contains 20 residues. Germline assignment: CDR1 SGHRS and CDR2 YFSETQ. The V gene end was trimmed by 0 bases and the J gene end by 6 bases; junction bases not matched to a gene: 20. CDR3 bases: TGCGCCAGCAGCTTGGACTTTGGGACAGGGGTGACGGGAGGGTGGAAGACCCAGTACTTC. Translated: CASSLDFGTGVTGGWKTQYF.

There are a few counts of this clone. The V and J genes are TRBV5-1 and TRBJ1-5; D remains ambiguous. V lost 0 bases, J lost 6 bases, and 13 bases lay in between. The CDR3 loop spans 15 amino acids. The germline gives CDR1 SGHRS, CDR2 YFSETQ. CDR3 DNA: TGCGCCAGCAGCTTGGACCGCGGGGATGGTCAGCCCCAGCATTTT. Its translation: CASSLDRGDGQPQHF.

The rearrangement uses TRBV7-9 and TRBJ2-7; D is uncertain. This CDR3 has 12 residues. CDR1 and CDR2 (germline): SEHNR, FQNEAQ (reference sequence). Deletions cut 5 bases from V and 1 base from J, with 6 bases between. Written as DNA, the CDR3 is TGTGCCAGCAGCCCGAGATCCTACGAGCAGTACTTC. Translating it yields CASSPRSYEQYF.

This clone was seen only a few times. The rearrangement joins TRBV5-5 to TRBJ1-3; D is possibly TRBD1 (6 bases). The CDR3 is 16 amino acids. The V gene lost 1 base and the J gene lost 1 base, with 12 bases spanning the gap. Germline CDR1 SGHKS, CDR2 YYEKEE (reference sequence). The CDR3 spells CASSLSAGVSGNTIYF. The CDR3 nucleotides read TGTGCCAGCAGCTTGTCGGCAGGGGTTTCTGGAAACACCATATATTTT.

The CDR3, as DNA: TGTGCCAGCAGCCCCGCAGATAACTATGGCTACACCTTC. This encodes CASSPADNYGYTF. The genes are TRBV4-2 and TRBJ1-2; D ambiguous. This CDR3 spans 13 amino acids. The germline V gene encodes CDR1 LGHNA and CDR2 YNFKEQ. V was clipped by 4 bases and J by 1 base, with 7 bases between them.

This chain connects TRBV30 to TRBJ2-5; D is uncertain. The end of the DNA aligns better with TRBJ2-7, so the J call may be wrong. CDR3 length: 11 residues. In germline, CDR1 is GTSNPN, CDR2 SVGIG (reference sequence). CDR3 in DNA: TGTGCCTGGCGCAGGCTCTACGAGCAGTACTTC. This codes for CAWRRLYEQYF.

This clone was seen more than once but under ten times. The rearrangement uses TRBV11-2 and TRBJ1-2; TRBD1 is a possible D gene (6 bases). CDR1 is SGHAT and CDR2 is FQNNGV in the germline V gene. The CDR3 runs to 15 residues. The V end lost 5 bases, the J end lost 0 bases, and 13 bases lay between the germline ends. The CDR3 spells CASSHGQNSNYGYTF. CDR3 nucleotide sequence: TGTGCCAGCAGCCATGGACAGAATTCTAACTATGGCTACACCTTC.

The V gene is TRBV5-6, the J gene TRBJ2-7, with TRBD2 identical over 7 bases. Unmatched junction bases numbered 8, after V lost 0 bases and J lost 2 bases. Germline V lookup: CDR1 SGHDT, CDR2 YYEEEE. This CDR3 has 16 residues. CDR3 DNA sequence: TGTGCCAGCAGCTTGGCCATGGGCGGGAGTACCTACGAGCAGTACTTC. Translation: CASSLAMGGSTYEQYF.

This clone appeared a few times. The same CDR3 is also encoded by other DNA sequences in this sample. The rearrangement uses TRBV18 and TRBJ1-3, with 7 nucleotides matching TRBD1. The CDR3 spans 14 residues. V lost 3 bases to trimming and J lost 2 bases; unmatched junction nucleotides: 1. CDR1 is KGHSH, CDR2 LQKENI, per germline. The chain's CDR3 is CASSPTGAGNTIYF. The CDR3 DNA reads as TGTGCCAGCTCACCTACAGGGGCTGGAAACACCATATATTTT.

The chain couples TRBV27 to TRBJ2-1; TRBD1 agrees at 7 bases. The CDR3 covers 13 residues. Germline V gene data show CDR1 as MNHEY and CDR2 as SMNVEV (reference sequence). The ends lost 4 bases at V and 6 bases at J; junction bases unmatched: 3. The CDR3 loop reads CASSSWTGNEQFF. DNA for the CDR3: TGTGCCAGCAGTTCTTGGACAGGCAATGAGCAGTTCTTC.

The chain combines TRBV7-3 with TRBJ2-7; 8 nucleotides match TRBD2. Germline CDR1 is SGHTA and CDR2 is FQGTGA. The length of the CDR3 is 15 residues. J was trimmed by 5 bases and V by 2 bases; bases with no gene match: 8. The CDR3 DNA follows: TGTGCCAGCAGCTTATCTGGCGGGAGGAGAAACGAGCAGTACTTC. This translates into CASSLSGGRRNEQYF. Combining the CDR3 with reference TRBV7-3 and TRBJ2-7 gives the whole variable domain GAGVSQTPSNKVTEKGKYVELRCDPISGHTALYWYRQSLGQGPEFLIYFQGTGAADDSGLPNDRFFAVRPEGSVSTLKIQRTERGDSAVYLCASSLSGGRRNEQYFGPGTRLTVT.

The rearrangement joins TRBV27 to TRBJ2-3; D is uncertain. Trimming took 5 bases from V and 2 from J, leaving 5 bases between them. Germline V lookup: CDR1 MNHEY, CDR2 SMNVEV (reference sequence). CDR3 length: 12 residues. The CDR3 DNA is TGTGCCAGCAGTGTTAACACAGATACGCAGTATTTT. Translating it yields CASSVNTDTQYF.

This sequence joins TRBV29-1 and TRBJ2-1, with TRBD2 identical over 13 bases. V lost 6 bases, J lost 9 bases, and 5 bases stayed unmatched. Germline V gene lookup returns CDR1 SQVTM and CDR2 ANQGSEA. This CDR3 has 13 residues. The CDR3 loop is CSVLLAGGGEQFF. The DNA for the CDR3 is TGCAGCGTCCTACTAGCGGGAGGGGGTGAGCAGTTCTTC.

The chain couples TRBV18 to TRBJ2-7; 8 bases align to TRBD1. The ends lost 2 bases at V and 6 bases at J; junction bases unmatched: 9. This CDR3 spans 15 amino acids. Germline loops: CDR1 KGHSH, CDR2 LQKENI. The CDR3 region is CASSPTGTGLGEQYF. The CDR3 nucleotides read TGTGCCAGCTCACCAACCGGGACAGGTCTAGGCGAGCAGTACTTC.

The genes are TRBV6-6 and TRBJ2-5, with 7 bases aligning to TRBD2. CDR1 is MNHNY and CDR2 is SVGAGI in the germline V gene (reference sequence). After removal of 6 bases from V and 5 bases from J, the junction contained 9 bases not matched to a gene. The CDR3 sequence is 14 residues long. The CDR3: CASRESWGGETQYF. CDR3 coding DNA: TGTGCCAGCAGAGAATCATGGGGGGGGGAGACCCAGTACTTC.